The 26 T cell receptor beta chains reported below all come from one sample, sequenced in a study of cytomegalovirus exposure and HLA in healthy donors. Primers included in the PCR were 60 Vbeta and 13 Jbeta primers. Sequenced by immunoSEQ multiplex PCR; TCRdb stores in-frame clones only, minus some. The sample records about 180,000 clones, around 80% being singletons. The sequencing sample was made of PBMCs. All receptors derive from a girl aged 2-10 years in good health and CMV-seropositive.

The chain employs TRBV4-1 and TRBJ2-7; D might be TRBD2 (6 bases). Germline V lookup: CDR1 MGHRA, CDR2 YSYEKL. This CDR3 has 14 amino acids. Trimming pared 1 base from V and 4 bases from J, leaving 11 bases between. This CDR3 reads CASSQGLDGYEQYF. The DNA for the CDR3 is TGCGCCAGCAGCCAAGGACTAGATGGTTACGAGCAGTACTTC.

The chain has TRBV25-1 and TRBJ1-1; 7 bases are a match to TRBD1. The CDR3 has 14 amino acids. Germline CDR1 reads MGHDK; CDR2 reads SYGVNS. Trimming at V came to 8 bases and at J to 0 bases, leaving 6 bases not matched to a gene. The CDR3 region is CASETGPLNTEAFF. Here the CDR3 DNA reads TGTGCCAGCGAGACAGGGCCGCTGAACACTGAAGCTTTCTTT.

The chain recombines TRBV30 with TRBJ2-1; tentatively, D is TRBD2 (6 bases). This CDR3 is 15 amino acids long. V lost 0 bases to trimming and J lost 4 bases, with 13 bases between them. The germline V gene has CDR1 GTSNPN and CDR2 SVGIG (reference sequence). CDR3 nucleotide sequence: TGTGCCTGGAGTGTGCGTAGCGGCCTTTACAATGAGCAGTTCTTC. As protein: CAWSVRSGLYNEQFF.

The chain carries TRBV4-1 and TRBJ1-3; D not certain. Per germline, CDR1 MGHRA and CDR2 YSYEKL. The ends were cut back, 1 base at V and 0 bases at J, with 4 bases in the middle. The CDR3 sequence is 14 residues long. The CDR3 reads CASSQGDSGNTIYF. The CDR3 DNA reads TGCGCCAGCAGCCAAGGAGACTCTGGAAACACCATATATTTT.

This clone was observed a handful of times. The chain joins TRBV5-6 to TRBJ1-1, with no clear D. V was shortened by 4 bases and J by 3 bases, with 13 bases between the two germline ends. The CDR3 sequence is 14 residues long. CDR1 is SGHDT, CDR2 YYEEEE, per germline. CDR3 sequence reads: CASSEGPRDTEAFF. The CDR3 DNA reads as TGTGCCAGCAGCGAGGGTCCAAGGGACACTGAAGCTTTCTTT.

This chain connects TRBV5-6 to TRBJ1-3; D perhaps matches TRBD1 (5 bases). This CDR3 spans 17 amino acids. Trimming took 3 bases from V and 0 from J, leaving 16 bases between them. The germline gives CDR1 SGHDT, CDR2 YYEEEE. The CDR3 region is CASSYIGRGFSGNTIYF. The DNA for the CDR3 is TGTGCCAGCAGCTACATTGGGAGGGGTTTCTCTGGAAACACCATATATTTT.

For the CDR3, the DNA is TGTGCCAGCAGCGGACGGGACAGGGGGGCCACTGAAGCTTTCTTT. Its translation is CASSGRDRGATEAFF. V gene TRBV5-4 combines with J gene TRBJ1-1, with TRBD1 matching over 11 bases. The CDR3 is 15 amino acids. The V segment lost 4 bases and the J segment 4 bases; nucleotides outside the gene matches: 6. Germline loops: CDR1 SGHNT, CDR2 YYREEE (reference sequence).

This clone was found once. V and J are TRBV19 and TRBJ1-5, with D possibly matching TRBD1 (5 bases). Trimming pared 5 bases from V and 1 base from J, leaving 12 bases between. The CDR3 totals 15 residues. Looked up from germline, CDR1 is LNHDA and CDR2 is SQIVND (reference sequence). The CDR3 spells CASSGMGGSNQPQHF. For the CDR3, the DNA is TGTGCCAGTAGTGGGATGGGGGGGAGCAATCAGCCCCAGCATTTT.

This chain connects TRBV5-1 to TRBJ2-2; D is perhaps TRBD1 (6 bases). CDR1 and CDR2 (germline): SGHRS, YFSETQ. The CDR3 spans 16 residues. V lost 1 base and J lost 5, with 15 bases in between. CDR3 sequence: CASSLPGAQGTGELFF. The CDR3 DNA is TGCGCCAGCAGCTTGCCAGGGGCCCAGGGGACCGGGGAGCTGTTTTTT.

The chain employs TRBV13 and TRBJ2-6; TRBD1 is a possible D gene (5 bases). The CDR3 runs 18 residues. CDR1 and CDR2 from the germline V gene are PRHDT and FYEKMQ (reference sequence). With 5 bases removed from V and 4 bases from J, the gap between germline ends came to 21 bases. CDR3 DNA: TGTGCCAGCAGCACTATCCTAGGGCCAGGGCCCGGGGCCAACGTCCTGACTTTC. Its protein product is CASSTILGPGPGANVLTF.

This chain uses TRBV5-1 with TRBJ2-1, with 7 nucleotides matching TRBD2. Per germline, CDR1 SGHRS and CDR2 YFSETQ. V gave up 2 bases and J gave up 4 bases; unmatched junction bases: 15. The CDR3 loop spans 18 amino acids. In DNA form, the CDR3 reads TGCGCCAGCAGCTTATCGGCTAGCGGTTCTGGGGCATACAATGAGCAGTTCTTC. Translation: CASSLSASGSGAYNEQFF.

The rearrangement links TRBV11-3 to TRBJ2-7; D is perhaps TRBD1 (6 bases). The length of the CDR3 is 13 residues. Germline V CDR1 and CDR2: SGHNT, YENEEA. V lost 4 bases to trimming and J lost 3 bases, with 10 bases between them. The CDR3 protein is CASSYRVVYEQYF. The CDR3, as DNA: TGTGCCAGCAGCTACAGGGTTGTCTACGAGCAGTACTTC.

There are a few counts of this clone. The rearrangement links TRBV6-5 to TRBJ2-7; 10 bases are a match to TRBD2. Trimming at V came to 5 bases and at J to 2 bases, leaving 3 bases not matched to a gene. CDR1 is MNHEY and CDR2 is SVGAGI in the germline V gene. This CDR3 has 14 amino acids. CDR3 sequence reads: CASSSSGGPYEQYF. The DNA for the CDR3 is TGTGCCAGCAGTAGTAGCGGGGGGCCCTACGAGCAGTACTTC.

The chain combines TRBV19 with TRBJ1-6; TRBD1 is a possible D gene (5 bases). The CDR3 spans 15 residues. V lost 4 bases and J 3 bases, leaving 10 bases between the germline ends. The germline gives CDR1 LNHDA, CDR2 SQIVND (reference sequence). The CDR3 sequence: CASSTVRDYNSPLHF. As DNA, the CDR3 is TGTGCCAGTAGTACCGTCAGGGACTATAATTCACCCCTCCACTTT.

This clone was counted only a few times. The J gene is TRBJ1-1, the V gene TRBV30; 9 bases match TRBD1. This CDR3 has 13 amino acids. With V trimmed by 3 bases and J by 7 bases, 6 bases remained unmatched. The germline V gene encodes CDR1 GTSNPN and CDR2 SVGIG (reference sequence). This CDR3 reads CAWRQGARGEAFF. The DNA for the CDR3 is TGTGCCTGGAGACAGGGGGCCAGGGGTGAAGCTTTCTTT. Filled out from reference TRBV30 and TRBJ1-1, the complete variable domain reads SQTIHQWPATLVQPVGSPLSLECTVEGTSNPNLYWYRQAAGRGLQLLFYSVGIGQISSEVPQNLSASRPQDRQFILSSKKLLLSDSGFYLCAWRQGARGEAFFGQGTRLTVV.

The gene calls are TRBV9 and TRBJ2-4, with 9 bases matching TRBD1. CDR1 and CDR2 (germline): SGDLS, YYNGEE. After removal of 3 bases from V and 6 bases from J, the junction contained 4 bases not matched to a gene. This CDR3 contains 14 residues. CDR3: CASSGGGQGNIQYF. The DNA of the CDR3 is TGTGCCAGCAGCGGGGGGGGACAGGGAAACATTCAGTACTTC.

J is TRBJ1-1 and V is TRBV19; D ambiguous. Trimming left V 3 bases short and J 4 bases short, with 18 bases between. Germline CDR1 reads LNHDA; CDR2 reads SQIVND (reference sequence). The CDR3 contains 16 residues. CDR3 sequence (DNA): TGTGCCAGTAGTATCCCTCGTAGAACTATCGGCACTGAAGCTTTCTTT. It is translated as CASSIPRRTIGTEAFF. Using reference TRBV19 and TRBJ1-1 for the parts outside the CDR3, the full variable domain is DGGITQSPKYLFRKEGQNVTLSCEQNLNHDAMYWYRQDPGQGLRLIYYSQIVNDFQKGDIAEGYSVSREKKESFPLTVTSAQKNPTAFYLCASSIPRRTIGTEAFFGQGTRLTVV.

V usage is TRBV4-2 and J usage is TRBJ2-7; 7 bases line up with TRBD2. The CDR3 is 15 amino acids. V shed 4 bases, J shed 3 bases, and the junction held 9 bases outside the gene matches. Germline CDR1 and CDR2: LGHNA and YNFKEQ. The CDR3 DNA reads TGTGCCAGCAGCCCTGGGACTATCCAGTACTACGAGCAGTACTTC. This encodes CASSPGTIQYYEQYF.

This chain links TRBV2 with TRBJ1-1; D perhaps matches TRBD1 (6 bases). Germline CDR1 and CDR2: SNHLY and FYNNEI. Trimming cost V 6 bases and J 4 bases, with 18 bases left between them. CDR3 length: 15 residues. For the CDR3, the DNA is TGTGCCAGCAGCGGGTTACAGGGTGGGGTCACTGAAGCTTTCTTT. Encoded protein: CASSGLQGGVTEAFF. Together with reference TRBV2 and TRBJ1-1, the CDR3 gives the full variable domain: EPEVTQTPSHQVTQMGQEVILRCVPISNHLYFYWYRQILGQKVEFLVSFYNNEISEKSEIFDDQFSVERPDGSNFTLKIRSTKLEDSAMYFCASSGLQGGVTEAFFGQGTRLTVV.

Only a few counts were recorded for this clone. The rearrangement uses TRBV10-1 and TRBJ2-1, with D uncertain. V lost 2 bases to trimming and J lost 15 bases, with 11 bases between them. The CDR3 consists of 11 residues. Per germline, CDR1 WNHNN and CDR2 SYGVQD (reference sequence). The CDR3 DNA reads TGCGCCAGCAGTGAGGGCCTAGGCAGGTTCTTC. Amino acid sequence: CASSEGLGRFF.

The rearrangement uses TRBV6-1 and TRBJ2-3, with D perhaps matching TRBD1 (5 bases). The CDR3 contains 13 residues. Deletions cut 10 bases from V and 2 bases from J, with 13 bases between. Germline V gives CDR1 MNHNS, CDR2 SASEGT. This CDR3 is CAMSQEITDTQYF. The CDR3 DNA reads TGTGCCATGTCACAGGAAATCACAGATACGCAGTATTTT.

V and J are TRBV28 and TRBJ1-1; D is unclear. The germline CDR1 and CDR2 sequences are MDHEN and SYDVKM. The CDR3 totals 15 residues. V was clipped by 7 bases and J by 9 bases, with 24 bases between them. As DNA, the CDR3 is TGTGCCAGCAACTACCCGAGAGGAGGACGTCGGAAAGCTTTCTTT. Translated, it gives CASNYPRGGRRKAFF.

This chain connects TRBV4-1 to TRBJ1-2; no reliable D call. Deletions cut 5 bases from V and 0 bases from J, with 13 bases between. Germline CDR1 is MGHRA and CDR2 is YSYEKL. This CDR3 spans 15 amino acids. The CDR3 loop reads CASSSGMGANYGYTF. The CDR3 DNA follows: TGCGCCAGCAGCAGTGGGATGGGAGCTAACTATGGCTACACCTTC.

V usage is TRBV7-9 and J usage is TRBJ1-2, with 9 positions matching TRBD1. In germline, CDR1 is SEHNR, CDR2 FQNEAQ (reference sequence). Unmatched junction bases numbered 4, after V lost 7 bases and J lost 4 bases. The length of the CDR3 is 13 residues. CDR3 protein: CASTTGGGYGYTF. The CDR3 DNA follows: TGTGCCAGCACCACAGGGGGCGGCTATGGCTACACCTTC.

This chain links TRBV7-3 with TRBJ2-1; perhaps TRBD1 as D (5 bases). The V and J ends lost 2 bases and 3 bases respectively, with 8 bases between them. The CDR3 is 14 residues long. Germline CDR1 SGHTA, CDR2 FQGTGA. The CDR3 nucleotides are TGTGCCAGCAGCTTAGGACACCACTACAATGAGCAGTTCTTC. Its protein is CASSLGHHYNEQFF. The full variable domain, its missing parts supplied by reference TRBV7-3 and TRBJ2-1, is GAGVSQTPSNKVTEKGKYVELRCDPISGHTALYWYRQSLGQGPEFLIYFQGTGAADDSGLPNDRFFAVRPEGSVSTLKIQRTERGDSAVYLCASSLGHHYNEQFFGPGTRLTVL.

This chain joins TRBV6-5 and TRBJ2-5; D possibly corresponds to TRBD1 (5 bases). Matching the DNA end better, TRBJ2-7 makes the J call doubtful. Germline loops: CDR1 MNHEY, CDR2 SVGAGI. The CDR3 is 13 residues long. The CDR3 nucleotides read TGTGCCACCTCCCCCTCAGGGTTTGGCGAGCAGTACTTC. It specifies CATSPSGFGEQYF.